This T cell receptor (beta chain) was recovered during a study of blood T cell repertoires in COVID-19. Study-level background: Acute and convalescent COVID-19 specimens originated in the United States, Italy and Spain. The analysed material was cDNA or gDNA that came from T cells, B-cell-depleted T cells, or PBMCs.

Seattle enrolled patients during active infection and tracked them longitudinally. Germline V gives CDR1 GTSNPN, CDR2 SVGIG (reference sequence). V gave up 5 bases and J gave up 7 bases, with 15 bases separating them. The CDR3 extends over 13 amino acids. Original processing methods: Reference gene primers were amplified, and this amplification served to estimate nucleated cell counts. The protocol was immunoSEQ multiplex PCR, while the TCRdb copy is restricted to in-frame clones and leaves out a portion. The V and J calls and clone size were taken over from that table, and D and trimming were inferred from the DNA. The data contain about 170,000 clones, approximately 87% of them singletons.

This clonotype was obtained from a woman aged 55-70 years with COVID-19, enrolled during active disease. Sequenced material: peripheral blood. J is TRBJ1-5 and V is TRBV30, with D perhaps matching TRBD1 (5 bases). CDR3: CAWRGGFGQPQHF. The CDR3 nucleotides are TGTGCCTGGCGCGGGGGGTTCGGGCAGCCCCAGCATTTT. Based on the CDR3 plus reference TRBV30 and TRBJ1-5, the full variable domain is SQTIHQWPATLVQPVGSPLSLECTVEGTSNPNLYWYRQAAGRGLQLLFYSVGIGQISSEVPQNLSASRPQDRQFILSSKKLLLSDSGFYLCAWRGGFGQPQHFGDGTRLSIL.